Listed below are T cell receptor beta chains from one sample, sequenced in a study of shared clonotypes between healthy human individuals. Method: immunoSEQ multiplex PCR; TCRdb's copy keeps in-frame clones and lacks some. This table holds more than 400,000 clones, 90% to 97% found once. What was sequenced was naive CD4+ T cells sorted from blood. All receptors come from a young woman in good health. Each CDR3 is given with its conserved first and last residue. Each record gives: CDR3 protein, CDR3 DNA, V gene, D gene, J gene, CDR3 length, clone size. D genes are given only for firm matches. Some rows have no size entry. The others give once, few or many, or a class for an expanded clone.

cdr3_aa: CASSPTGTSYEQYF
cdr3_nt: TGTGCCAGCTCACCGACAGGGACTAGCTACGAGCAGTACTTC
v_call: TRBV18
d_call: .
j_call: TRBJ2-7
cdr3_length: 14
clone_size: .

cdr3_aa: CASSMSDSPLHF
cdr3_nt: TGTGCCAGCAGTATGAGTGACTCACCCCTCCACTTT
v_call: TRBV6-6
d_call: .
j_call: TRBJ1-6
cdr3_length: 12
clone_size: .

cdr3_aa: CASSVITGDNEKLFF
cdr3_nt: TGTGCCAGCAGCGTAATAACCGGGGATAATGAAAAACTGTTTTTT
v_call: TRBV9
d_call: .
j_call: TRBJ1-4
cdr3_length: 15
clone_size: .

cdr3_aa: CASSPTGRRNEKLFF
cdr3_nt: TGTGCCAGCAGTCCTACGGGACGGCGTAATGAAAAACTGTTTTTT
v_call: TRBV27
d_call: .
j_call: TRBJ1-4
cdr3_length: 15
clone_size: .

cdr3_aa: CASSPTHATAYNEQFF
cdr3_nt: TGTGCCAGCAGCCCAACCCACGCGACGGCCTACAATGAGCAGTTCTTC
v_call: TRBV11-3
d_call: .
j_call: TRBJ2-1
cdr3_length: 16
clone_size: .

cdr3_aa: CASSPSAAATYGYTF
cdr3_nt: TGTGCCAGCAGTCCCTCCGCCGCAGCAACCTATGGCTACACCTTC
v_call: TRBV28
d_call: .
j_call: TRBJ1-2
cdr3_length: 15
clone_size: .

cdr3_aa: CASSLWGARNIQYF
cdr3_nt: TGTGCCAGCAGCTTGTGGGGGGCAAGGAACATTCAGTACTTC
v_call: TRBV5-6
d_call: .
j_call: TRBJ2-4
cdr3_length: 14
clone_size: .

cdr3_aa: CASRPGLEFNEQFF
cdr3_nt: TGTGCCAGCAGACCGGGACTAGAGTTCAATGAGCAGTTCTTC
v_call: TRBV28
d_call: TRBD2
j_call: TRBJ2-1
cdr3_length: 14
clone_size: .

cdr3_aa: CASSSAGTGGSYEQYF
cdr3_nt: TGTGCCAGCAGTTCAGCCGGGACAGGGGGCTCCTACGAGCAGTACTTC
v_call: TRBV5-4
d_call: TRBD1
j_call: TRBJ2-7
cdr3_length: 16
clone_size: .

cdr3_aa: CASSLARAQPQHF
cdr3_nt: TGTGCCAGCAGCTTAGCTCGGGCTCAGCCCCAGCATTTT
v_call: TRBV7-6
d_call: .
j_call: TRBJ1-5
cdr3_length: 13
clone_size: few

cdr3_aa: CASRGEVGAYEQYF
cdr3_nt: TGCGCCAGCCGCGGGGAGGTCGGGGCCTACGAGCAGTACTTC
v_call: TRBV5-1
d_call: .
j_call: TRBJ2-7
cdr3_length: 14
clone_size: once

cdr3_aa: CASSLKAAGVPTYEQYF
cdr3_nt: TGTGCCAGCAGCTTGAAGGCGGCAGGGGTCCCCACCTACGAGCAGTACTTC
v_call: TRBV5-8
d_call: .
j_call: TRBJ2-7
cdr3_length: 17
clone_size: .

cdr3_aa: CASRKQVPDTQYF
cdr3_nt: TGTGCCAGCAGAAAACAAGTACCAGATACGCAGTATTTT
v_call: TRBV6-5
d_call: .
j_call: TRBJ2-3
cdr3_length: 13
clone_size: .

cdr3_aa: CASSVWDSNQPQHF
cdr3_nt: TGTGCCAGCAGTGTATGGGATAGCAATCAGCCCCAGCATTTT
v_call: TRBV6-1
d_call: .
j_call: TRBJ1-5
cdr3_length: 14
clone_size: .

cdr3_aa: CASSLLLADEQYF
cdr3_nt: TGTGCCAGCAGCTTACTTCTGGCGGACGAGCAGTACTTC
v_call: TRBV13
d_call: .
j_call: TRBJ2-7
cdr3_length: 13
clone_size: .

cdr3_aa: CASSPAGDHGYTF
cdr3_nt: TGTGCCAGCAGTCCCGCCGGGGACCATGGCTACACCTTC
v_call: TRBV6-1
d_call: .
j_call: TRBJ1-2
cdr3_length: 13
clone_size: .

cdr3_aa: CAISESKRGPAEAFF
cdr3_nt: TGTGCCATCAGTGAGTCGAAAAGGGGGCCCGCAGAAGCTTTCTTT
v_call: TRBV10-3
d_call: TRBD1
j_call: TRBJ1-1
cdr3_length: 15
clone_size: .

cdr3_aa: CASSTNRASSTDTQYF
cdr3_nt: TGTGCCAGCAGCACAAACAGGGCCTCTAGCACAGATACGCAGTATTTT
v_call: TRBV11-2
d_call: .
j_call: TRBJ2-3
cdr3_length: 16
clone_size: .

cdr3_aa: CASSPMTEAFF
cdr3_nt: TGTGCCAGCAGCCCAATGACTGAAGCTTTCTTT
v_call: TRBV11-1
d_call: .
j_call: TRBJ1-1
cdr3_length: 11
clone_size: .

cdr3_aa: CASILTSGSYNEQFF
cdr3_nt: TGTGCCAGCATCTTGACTAGCGGGTCCTACAATGAGCAGTTCTTC
v_call: TRBV5-4
d_call: TRBD2
j_call: TRBJ2-1
cdr3_length: 15
clone_size: .

cdr3_aa: CASSPNLMGGGRLDTQYF
cdr3_nt: TGTGCCAGCAGCCCAAACCTCATGGGGGGCGGGAGACTAGATACGCAGTATTTT
v_call: TRBV5-6
d_call: .
j_call: TRBJ2-3
cdr3_length: 18
clone_size: .

cdr3_aa: CASTKNAGPYEQYF
cdr3_nt: TGTGCCAGCACTAAAAACGCAGGGCCATACGAGCAGTACTTC
v_call: TRBV6-6
d_call: .
j_call: TRBJ2-7
cdr3_length: 14
clone_size: .

cdr3_aa: CSVPRAGTCSYEQYF
cdr3_nt: TGCAGCGTGCCCCGGGCCGGGACTTGTTCGTACGAGCAGTACTTC
v_call: TRBV29-1
d_call: .
j_call: TRBJ2-7
cdr3_length: 15
clone_size: .

cdr3_aa: CASSYDTDSQAFF
cdr3_nt: TGTGCCAGCAGCTATGACACGGACTCCCAAGCTTTCTTT
v_call: TRBV5-4
d_call: .
j_call: TRBJ1-1
cdr3_length: 13
clone_size: .

cdr3_aa: CASTEWDVGETQYF
cdr3_nt: TGCGCCAGCACTGAATGGGACGTCGGGGAGACCCAGTACTTC
v_call: TRBV23-1
d_call: .
j_call: TRBJ2-5
cdr3_length: 14
clone_size: .

cdr3_aa: CSAQSRGGVTDTQYF
cdr3_nt: TGCAGCGCGCAATCCCGTGGGGGTGTCACAGATACGCAGTATTTT
v_call: TRBV29-1
d_call: .
j_call: TRBJ2-3
cdr3_length: 15
clone_size: .

cdr3_aa: CASSPKGVGTEAFF
cdr3_nt: TGTGCCAGCAGCCCTAAAGGGGTGGGCACTGAAGCTTTCTTT
v_call: TRBV16
d_call: .
j_call: TRBJ1-1
cdr3_length: 14
clone_size: .

cdr3_aa: CASSEELRGRRAFF
cdr3_nt: TGTGCCAGCAGTGAAGAATTGAGGGGGCGCAGAGCTTTCTTT
v_call: TRBV25-1
d_call: TRBD1
j_call: TRBJ1-1
cdr3_length: 14
clone_size: .

cdr3_aa: CASSELRVAVNEQFF
cdr3_nt: TGTGCCAGCAGTGAACTTAGAGTTGCGGTAAATGAGCAGTTCTTC
v_call: TRBV2
d_call: .
j_call: TRBJ2-1
cdr3_length: 15
clone_size: .

cdr3_aa: CASRKQGSTWNTIYF
cdr3_nt: TGTGCCAGCAGAAAGCAGGGATCCACTTGGAACACCATATATTTT
v_call: TRBV6-5
d_call: .
j_call: TRBJ1-3
cdr3_length: 15
clone_size: .

cdr3_aa: CASRQNPGPNEKLFF
cdr3_nt: TGTGCCAGCAGACAAAATCCAGGGCCTAATGAAAAACTGTTTTTT
v_call: TRBV27
d_call: .
j_call: TRBJ1-4
cdr3_length: 15
clone_size: .

cdr3_aa: CATSRGETGVATNEKLFF
cdr3_nt: TGTGCCACCAGCAGAGGGGAGACAGGGGTTGCAACTAATGAAAAACTGTTTTTT
v_call: TRBV15
d_call: TRBD1
j_call: TRBJ1-4
cdr3_length: 18
clone_size: .

cdr3_aa: CASSYPPVAGVEDTQYF
cdr3_nt: TGTGCCAGCAGCTATCCGCCGGTAGCGGGAGTGGAAGATACGCAGTATTTT
v_call: TRBV11-1
d_call: TRBD2
j_call: TRBJ2-3
cdr3_length: 17
clone_size: .

cdr3_aa: CASRIGGNTDTQYF
cdr3_nt: TGTGCCAGCAGAATCGGTGGAAACACAGATACGCAGTATTTT
v_call: TRBV7-6
d_call: .
j_call: TRBJ2-3
cdr3_length: 14
clone_size: .

cdr3_aa: CASSRTGAGDTQYF
cdr3_nt: TGTGCCAGCAGCCGCACAGGGGCAGGAGATACGCAGTATTTT
v_call: TRBV28
d_call: TRBD1
j_call: TRBJ2-3
cdr3_length: 14
clone_size: .

cdr3_aa: CASSLGDRPYYEQYF
cdr3_nt: TGTGCCAGCAGCTTAGGTGACAGGCCCTACTACGAGCAGTACTTC
v_call: TRBV7-9
d_call: .
j_call: TRBJ2-7
cdr3_length: 15
clone_size: .

cdr3_aa: CASSFGDGLWGNEQYF
cdr3_nt: TGTGCCAGCAGCTTTGGGGATGGACTTTGGGGGAACGAGCAGTACTTC
v_call: TRBV11-2
d_call: .
j_call: TRBJ2-7
cdr3_length: 16
clone_size: .